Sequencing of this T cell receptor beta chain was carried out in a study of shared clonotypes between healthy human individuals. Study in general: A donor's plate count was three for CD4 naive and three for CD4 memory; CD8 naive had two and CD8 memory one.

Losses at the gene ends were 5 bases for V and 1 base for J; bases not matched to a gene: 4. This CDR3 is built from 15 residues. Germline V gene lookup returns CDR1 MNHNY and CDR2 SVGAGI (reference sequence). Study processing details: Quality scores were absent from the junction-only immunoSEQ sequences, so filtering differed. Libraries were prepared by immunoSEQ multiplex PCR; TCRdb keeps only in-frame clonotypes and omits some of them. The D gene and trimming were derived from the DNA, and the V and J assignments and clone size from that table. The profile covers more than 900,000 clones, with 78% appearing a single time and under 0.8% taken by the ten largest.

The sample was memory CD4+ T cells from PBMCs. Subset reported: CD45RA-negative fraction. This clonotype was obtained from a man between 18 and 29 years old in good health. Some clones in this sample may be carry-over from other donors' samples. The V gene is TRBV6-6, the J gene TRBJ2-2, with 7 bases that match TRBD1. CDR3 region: CASSTRDRNTGELFF. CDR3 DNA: TGTGCCAGCAGTACCCGGGACAGGAACACCGGGGAGCTGTTTTTT.